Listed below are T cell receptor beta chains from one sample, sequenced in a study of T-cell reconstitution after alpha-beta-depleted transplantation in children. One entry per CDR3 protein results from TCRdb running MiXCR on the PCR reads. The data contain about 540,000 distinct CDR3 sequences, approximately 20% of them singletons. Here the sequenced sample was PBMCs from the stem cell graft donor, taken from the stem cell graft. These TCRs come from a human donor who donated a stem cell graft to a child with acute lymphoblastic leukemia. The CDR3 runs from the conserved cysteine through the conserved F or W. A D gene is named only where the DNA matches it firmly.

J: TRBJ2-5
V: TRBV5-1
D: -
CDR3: CASSSSVGDGEETQYF

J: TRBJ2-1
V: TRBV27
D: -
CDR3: CASSLMRGSYNEQFF

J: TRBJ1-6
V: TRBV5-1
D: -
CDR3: CASSAGDYNSPLHF

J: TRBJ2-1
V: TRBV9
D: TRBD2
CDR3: CASSGGVGLEQFF

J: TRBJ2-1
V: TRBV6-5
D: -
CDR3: CASSYWGARNNEQFF

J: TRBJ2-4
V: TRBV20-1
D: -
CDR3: CSARGRSRDIQYF

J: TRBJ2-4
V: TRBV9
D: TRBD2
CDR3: CASSALGTAGGDIQYF

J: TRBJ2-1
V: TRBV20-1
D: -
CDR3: CSAPLGHEQFF

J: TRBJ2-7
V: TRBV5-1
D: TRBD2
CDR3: CASSLMGGRARYEQYF

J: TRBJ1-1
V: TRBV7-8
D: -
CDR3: CASSIDQGWDTEAFF

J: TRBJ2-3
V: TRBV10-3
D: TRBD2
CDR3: CAISAAGTSTDTQYF

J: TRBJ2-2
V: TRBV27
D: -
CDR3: CASSGDRTPGELFF

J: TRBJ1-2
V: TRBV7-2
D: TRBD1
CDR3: CASSLRQGRDGYTF

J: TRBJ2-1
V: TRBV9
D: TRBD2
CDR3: CASSVSGASNNEQFF

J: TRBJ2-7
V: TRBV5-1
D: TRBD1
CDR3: CASSSIGQGDHEQYF

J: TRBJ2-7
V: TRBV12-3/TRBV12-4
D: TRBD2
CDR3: CASSRTSLYEQYF

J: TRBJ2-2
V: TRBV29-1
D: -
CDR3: CSVESDPNTGELFF

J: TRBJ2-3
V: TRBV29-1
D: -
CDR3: CSGRGLKDTQYF

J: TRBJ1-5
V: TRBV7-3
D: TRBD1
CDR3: CASSLGQGHQPQHF

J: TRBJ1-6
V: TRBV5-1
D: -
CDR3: CASSLNSGPLHF

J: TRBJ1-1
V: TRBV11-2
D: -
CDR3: CASSLDGTLNTEAFF

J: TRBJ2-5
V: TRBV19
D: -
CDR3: CASSTRQESKETQYF

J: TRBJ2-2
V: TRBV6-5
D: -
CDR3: CASSFGPLNTGELFF

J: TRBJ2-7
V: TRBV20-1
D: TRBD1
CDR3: CSAQTGTTYEQYF

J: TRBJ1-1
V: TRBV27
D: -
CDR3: CASMAGTGREAFF

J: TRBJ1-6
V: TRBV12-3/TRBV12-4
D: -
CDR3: CASRLEAGRGYSPLHF

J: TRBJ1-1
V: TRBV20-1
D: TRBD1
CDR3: CSATGDRGPGTEAFF

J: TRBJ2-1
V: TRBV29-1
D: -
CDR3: CSVEDRGREQFF

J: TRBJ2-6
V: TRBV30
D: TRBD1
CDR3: CAWSGQGVSGANVLTF